What follows describes a single T cell receptor (beta chain). The antigen remains unidentified. Germline loops: CDR1 LNHDA, CDR2 SQIVND (reference sequence). The CDR3 is 15 amino acids. V was pared by 1 base and J by 0 bases, with 9 bases between. The method was immunoSEQ multiplex PCR; TCRdb's version includes in-frame clones alone and lacks a portion of them. The sample has some 330,000 clones; roughly 90% are singletons. The data derive from a study of cytomegalovirus exposure and HLA in healthy donors. Study overall: Later, an analysis reported that the 95 to 150 validation repertoires had used the same platform as the roughly 660 first-cohort repertoires. Findings and limits, study-wide: Among TCR beta chains, those listed as cytomegalovirus-associated numbered under 200. It was confirmed in vitro that a few of the CMV-associated chains were specific for CMV antigens. The tendency of first-cohort TCR clusters to co-occur in the 120 or so validation repertoires was the finding of a later analysis.

Material: PBMCs. J is TRBJ1-1 and V is TRBV19, with D tentatively TRBD1 (5 bases). This receptor was taken from a woman aged 18-30 years in good health and CMV-seronegative. The CDR3 here is CASSIVRAMNTEAFF. DNA of the CDR3: TGTGCCAGTAGTATAGTCAGGGCAATGAACACTGAAGCTTTCTTT.